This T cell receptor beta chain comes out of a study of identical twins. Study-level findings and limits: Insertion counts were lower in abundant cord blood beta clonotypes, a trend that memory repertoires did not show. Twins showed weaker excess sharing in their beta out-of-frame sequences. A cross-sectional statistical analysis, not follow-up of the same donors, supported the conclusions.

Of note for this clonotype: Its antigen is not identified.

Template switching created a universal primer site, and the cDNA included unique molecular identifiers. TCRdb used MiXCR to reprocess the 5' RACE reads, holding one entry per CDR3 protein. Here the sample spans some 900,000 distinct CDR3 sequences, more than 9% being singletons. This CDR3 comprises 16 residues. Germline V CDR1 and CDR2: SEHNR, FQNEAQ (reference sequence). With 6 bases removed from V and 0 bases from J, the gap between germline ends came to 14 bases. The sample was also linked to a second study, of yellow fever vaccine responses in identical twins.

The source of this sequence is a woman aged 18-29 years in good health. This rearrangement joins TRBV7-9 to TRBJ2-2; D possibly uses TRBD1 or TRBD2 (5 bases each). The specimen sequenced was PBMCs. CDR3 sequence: CASSQIGTANTGELFF. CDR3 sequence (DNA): TGTGCCAGCAGTCAAATCGGGACGGCGAACACCGGGGAGCTGTTTTTT.